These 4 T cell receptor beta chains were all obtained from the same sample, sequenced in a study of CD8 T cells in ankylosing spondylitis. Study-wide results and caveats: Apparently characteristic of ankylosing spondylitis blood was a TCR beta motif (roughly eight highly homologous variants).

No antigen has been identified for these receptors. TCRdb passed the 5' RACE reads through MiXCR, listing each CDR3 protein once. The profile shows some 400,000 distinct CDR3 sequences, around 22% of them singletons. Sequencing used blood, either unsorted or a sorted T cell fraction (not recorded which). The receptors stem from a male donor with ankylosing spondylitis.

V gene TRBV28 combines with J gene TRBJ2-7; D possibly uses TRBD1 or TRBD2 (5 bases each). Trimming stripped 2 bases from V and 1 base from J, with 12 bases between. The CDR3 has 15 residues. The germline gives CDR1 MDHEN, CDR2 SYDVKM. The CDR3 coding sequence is TGTGCCAGCAGTTTACACCGGGACGGTTCCTACGAGCAGTACTTC. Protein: CASSLHRDGSYEQYF.

The CDR3 spells CASSLGAPRQETQYF. The CDR3 coding sequence is TGCGCCAGCAGCCTTGGGGCCCCAAGACAAGAGACCCAGTACTTC. This sequence joins TRBV4-1 and TRBJ2-5; a weak D match, TRBD1 (5 bases). V lost 4 bases and J 2 bases, leaving 14 bases between the germline ends. Germline assignment: CDR1 MGHRA and CDR2 YSYEKL. The CDR3 loop spans 15 amino acids.

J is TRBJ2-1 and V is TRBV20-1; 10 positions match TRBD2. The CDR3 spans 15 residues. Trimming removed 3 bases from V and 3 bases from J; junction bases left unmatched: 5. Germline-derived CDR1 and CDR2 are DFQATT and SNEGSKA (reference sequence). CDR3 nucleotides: TGCAGTGCTAGGAATCTAGCGGGAGACTACAATGAGCAGTTCTTC. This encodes CSARNLAGDYNEQFF.

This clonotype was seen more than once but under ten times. CDR3 nucleotides: TGTGCCAGCGGGGACAGGGACTACGAGCAGTACTTC. It yields the protein CASGDRDYEQYF. V gene TRBV19 combines with J gene TRBJ2-7; TRBD1 agrees at 9 bases. The V gene's germline CDR1 is LNHDA and CDR2 SQIVND (reference sequence). The J segment lost 3 bases and the V segment lost 9 bases, leaving 3 bases of the junction unmatched. This CDR3 region has 12 residues.